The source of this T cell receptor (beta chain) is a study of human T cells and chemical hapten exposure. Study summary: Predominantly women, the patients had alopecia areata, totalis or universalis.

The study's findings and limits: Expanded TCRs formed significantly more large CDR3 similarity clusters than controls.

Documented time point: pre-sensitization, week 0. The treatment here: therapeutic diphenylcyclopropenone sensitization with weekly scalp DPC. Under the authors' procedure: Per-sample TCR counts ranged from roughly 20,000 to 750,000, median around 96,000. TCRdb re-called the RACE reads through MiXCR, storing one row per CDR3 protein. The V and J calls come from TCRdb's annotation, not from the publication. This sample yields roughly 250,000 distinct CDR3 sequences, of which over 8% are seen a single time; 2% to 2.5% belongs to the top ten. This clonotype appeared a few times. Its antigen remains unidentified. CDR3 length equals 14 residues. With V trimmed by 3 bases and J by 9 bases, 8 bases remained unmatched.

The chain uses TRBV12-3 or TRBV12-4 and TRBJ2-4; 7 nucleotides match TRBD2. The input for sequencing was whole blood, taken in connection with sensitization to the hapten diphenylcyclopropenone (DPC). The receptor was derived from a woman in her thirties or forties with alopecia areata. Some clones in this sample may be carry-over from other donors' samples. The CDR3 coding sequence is TGTGCCAGCAGTTTTCAAGGCGGCGGGAGCATTCAGTACTTC. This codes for CASSFQGGGSIQYF.